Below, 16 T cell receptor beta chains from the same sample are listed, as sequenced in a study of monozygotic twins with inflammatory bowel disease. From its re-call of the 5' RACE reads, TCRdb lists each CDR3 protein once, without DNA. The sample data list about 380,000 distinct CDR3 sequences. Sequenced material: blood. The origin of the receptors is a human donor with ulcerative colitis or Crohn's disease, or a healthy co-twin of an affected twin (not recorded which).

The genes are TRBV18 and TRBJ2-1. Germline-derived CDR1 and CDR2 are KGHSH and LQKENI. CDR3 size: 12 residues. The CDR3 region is CASSRQDNEQFF.

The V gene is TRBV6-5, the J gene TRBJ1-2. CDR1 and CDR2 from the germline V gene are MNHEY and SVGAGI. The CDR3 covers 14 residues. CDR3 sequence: CASSYSQGFQGYTF.

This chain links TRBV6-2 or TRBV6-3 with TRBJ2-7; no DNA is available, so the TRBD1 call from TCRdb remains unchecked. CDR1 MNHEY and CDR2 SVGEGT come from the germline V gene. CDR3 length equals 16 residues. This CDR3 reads CASSYHPGQGRYEQYF.

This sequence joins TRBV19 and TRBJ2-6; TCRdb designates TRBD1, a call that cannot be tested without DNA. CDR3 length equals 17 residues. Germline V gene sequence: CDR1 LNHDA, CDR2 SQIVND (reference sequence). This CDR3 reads CASRSHDRGAGANVLTF.

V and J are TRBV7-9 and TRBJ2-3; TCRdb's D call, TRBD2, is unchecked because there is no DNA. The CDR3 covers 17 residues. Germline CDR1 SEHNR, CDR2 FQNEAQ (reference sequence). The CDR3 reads CASSPGLAGGPTDTQYF.

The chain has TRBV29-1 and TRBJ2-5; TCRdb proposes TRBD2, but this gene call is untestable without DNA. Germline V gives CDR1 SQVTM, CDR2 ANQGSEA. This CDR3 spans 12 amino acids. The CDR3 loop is CSVGPAQETQYF.

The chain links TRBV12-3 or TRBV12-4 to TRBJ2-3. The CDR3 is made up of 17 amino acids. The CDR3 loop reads CASSFGHGLGSTDTQYF.

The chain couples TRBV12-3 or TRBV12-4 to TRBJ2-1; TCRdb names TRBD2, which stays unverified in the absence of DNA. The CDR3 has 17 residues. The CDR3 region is CASSLRTGTSVYNEQFF.

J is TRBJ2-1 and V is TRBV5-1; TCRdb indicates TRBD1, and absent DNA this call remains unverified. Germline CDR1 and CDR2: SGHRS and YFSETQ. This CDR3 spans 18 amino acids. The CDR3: CASSSGTGGLAVINEQFF.

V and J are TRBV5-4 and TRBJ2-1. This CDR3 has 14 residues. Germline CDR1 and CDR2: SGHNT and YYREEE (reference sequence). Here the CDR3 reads CASSLFAEYNEQFF.

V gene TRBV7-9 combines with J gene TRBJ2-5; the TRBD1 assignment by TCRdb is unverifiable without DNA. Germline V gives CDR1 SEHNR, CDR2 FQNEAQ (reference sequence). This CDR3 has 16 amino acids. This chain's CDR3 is CASSSGVSNFQETQYF.

This chain's CDR3 is CSADSTGRTYEQYF. V and J are TRBV20-1 and TRBJ2-7; TCRdb lists TRBD1, though no DNA is available to test this call. Germline values: CDR1 DFQATT, CDR2 SNEGSKA (reference sequence). CDR3 size: 14 residues.

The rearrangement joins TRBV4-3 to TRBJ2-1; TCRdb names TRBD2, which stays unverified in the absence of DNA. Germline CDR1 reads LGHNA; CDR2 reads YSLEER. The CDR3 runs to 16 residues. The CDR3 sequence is CASSQGTGQSGNEQFF.

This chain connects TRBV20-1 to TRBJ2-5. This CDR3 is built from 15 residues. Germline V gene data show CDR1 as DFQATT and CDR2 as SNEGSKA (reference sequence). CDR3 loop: CSARDLPESSETQYF.

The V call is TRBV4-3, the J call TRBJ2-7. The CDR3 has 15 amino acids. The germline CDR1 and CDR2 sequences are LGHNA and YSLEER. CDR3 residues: CASSQAVGGSYEQYF.

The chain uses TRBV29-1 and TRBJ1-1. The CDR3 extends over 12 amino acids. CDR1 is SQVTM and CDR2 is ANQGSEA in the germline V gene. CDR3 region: CSVERLTTEAFF.